Listed below are T cell receptor beta chains from one sample, sequenced in a study of identical twins. TCRdb ran MiXCR on the 5' RACE reads and lists one entry per CDR3 protein. The table includes some 240,000 distinct CDR3 sequences, around 8.8% detected once. Separately, the same data were catalogued under a study of yellow fever vaccine responses in identical twins.

The sample consisted of CD8+ T cells sorted from blood. The receptors come from a woman between 18 and 29 years old in good health. Each CDR3 is given with its conserved first and last residue. Fields, in order: V gene, J gene, D gene, clone size, CDR3 DNA, CDR3 protein. The D gene is left open where the match is weak. Expanded clones get a size class; other rows say once, few or many, or leave the size out.

TRBV28,TRBJ2-7,TRBD2,few,TGTGCCAGCAGTCGTAGCGGGAGACCCAGCGAGCAGTACTTC,CASSRSGRPSEQYF
TRBV29-1,TRBJ1-1,NA,few,TGCAGCGTTGAAATGGGAGGGACTGAAGCTTTCTTT,CSVEMGGTEAFF
TRBV10-3,TRBJ2-1,NA,few,TGTGCCATCAGTGAGTCCCAGCCCTACAATGAGCAGTTCTTC,CAISESQPYNEQFF
TRBV2,TRBJ1-1,NA,many,TGTGCCAGCAGCTCTGGGGGGCTTACTGAAGCTTTCTTT,CASSSGGLTEAFF
TRBV6-2/TRBV6-3,TRBJ2-6,TRBD1,few,TGTGCCAGCATTTACGGTACAGGGGGCCCATTCTCTGGGGCCAACGTCCTGACTTTC,CASIYGTGGPFSGANVLTF
TRBV7-6,TRBJ2-7,NA,few,TGTGCCAGCAGCCAACTTGCCGGGATTAAAAACGAGCAGTACTTC,CASSQLAGIKNEQYF
TRBV15,TRBJ2-2,NA,NA,TGTGCCACCAGCAGAAGCGCGGAAACCGGGGAGCTGTTTTTT,CATSRSAETGELFF
TRBV5-1,TRBJ1-5,TRBD1,few,TGCGCCAGCAGTCCTAAGGGACAGGACAATCGTAGCAATCAGCCCCAGCATTTT,CASSPKGQDNRSNQPQHF
TRBV20-1,TRBJ1-4,NA,few,TGCAGTGCTAGAGATCAGGGGACTTGGTGGTTTTTT,CSARDQGTWWFF
TRBV28,TRBJ2-1,TRBD2,many,TGTGCCAGCGGGATGGGGACTAGCGGGAGTTGGGATGAGCAGTTCTTC,CASGMGTSGSWDEQFF
TRBV10-3,TRBJ2-1,TRBD2,NA,TGTGCCATCAGTGAGACTAGCGGGCCTCCTCGCTCCTACAATGAGCAGTTCTTC,CAISETSGPPRSYNEQFF
TRBV4-1,TRBJ2-7,TRBD2,few,TGCGCCAGCAGCCAAGATCTAGCGGGAAGAACCTACGAGCAGTACTTC,CASSQDLAGRTYEQYF
TRBV29-1,TRBJ1-2,NA,many,TGCAGCGTTGAAGACAAGGACAGCCCTAACTATGGCTACACCTTC,CSVEDKDSPNYGYTF
TRBV12-3/TRBV12-4,TRBJ2-7,NA,few,TGTGCCAGCAGTTTATATGGGGGGAGCTCCTACGAGCAGTACTTC,CASSLYGGSSYEQYF
TRBV7-8,TRBJ2-1,NA,NA,TGTGCCAGCAGGTTAATAGCGGCCAATGAGCAGTTCTTC,CASRLIAANEQFF
TRBV4-1,TRBJ2-3,NA,NA,TGCGCCAGCAGCCATCGGGACTTCACAGATACGCAGTATTTT,CASSHRDFTDTQYF
TRBV27,TRBJ2-7,TRBD2,few,TGTGCCAGCAGTTTATGGGCTAGCGGGGAGGGTGAGCAGTACTTC,CASSLWASGEGEQYF
TRBV4-3,TRBJ1-2,NA,NA,TGCGCCAGCAGCCAAGATTGGGGGGCGCTTTCCATCGGTGGCTACACCTTC,CASSQDWGALSIGGYTF
TRBV9,TRBJ2-1,TRBD1,NA,TGTGCCAGCACCCTGGGACAGGGGTACAATGAGCAGTTCTTC,CASTLGQGYNEQFF
TRBV20-1,TRBJ2-1,NA,NA,TGCAGTGCTAGAGACCCAAGGACAGCCAACTCCTACAATGAGCAGTTCTTC,CSARDPRTANSYNEQFF
TRBV29-1,TRBJ2-7,NA,NA,TGCAGCGTTGAAGACCGGGACCCGTACGAGCAGTACTTC,CSVEDRDPYEQYF
TRBV20-1,TRBJ2-3,TRBD2,few,TGCAGTGCGTTGCCTGCGGGAGCGAGTTTCACAGATACGCAGTATTTT,CSALPAGASFTDTQYF
TRBV7-8,TRBJ1-1,NA,many,TGTGCCAGCAGCTTAGAACCTGGTTGGGGTCGGGGCACTGAAGCTTTCTTT,CASSLEPGWGRGTEAFF
TRBV7-8,TRBJ2-1,NA,many,TGTGCCAGCAGCTTATTTCAGGGTACCGATGAGCAGTTCTTC,CASSLFQGTDEQFF
TRBV4-3,TRBJ2-6,NA,NA,TGCGCCAGCAGCCAAGATGGGGGACCCGCTCCCTCTGGGGCCAACGTCCTGACTTTC,CASSQDGGPAPSGANVLTF
TRBV6-5,TRBJ2-5,NA,many,TGTGCCAGCAGTTACGAGGGGGTCCGGGAGACCCAGTACTTC,CASSYEGVRETQYF
TRBV27,TRBJ2-7,TRBD2,NA,TGTGCCAGCAGGCTCCATGGGGGAGGGGCCTACGAGCAGTACTTC,CASRLHGGGAYEQYF
TRBV27,TRBJ2-1,NA,few,TGTGCCAGCGCCAGGACCGTAGACCCCTACAATGAGCAGTTCTTC,CASARTVDPYNEQFF
TRBV12-3/TRBV12-4,TRBJ1-1,NA,many,TGTGCCAGCAGTTTAGATCCAGTCGAAGCTTTCTTT,CASSLDPVEAFF
TRBV4-1,TRBJ2-7,NA,NA,TGCGCCAGCAGCCATCTGGTCCTCTACGAGCAGTACTTC,CASSHLVLYEQYF
TRBV4-1,TRBJ2-4,NA,many,TGCGCCAGCAGCCAAGACTTAGAGGGGTTTATTAGCATTCAGTACTTC,CASSQDLEGFISIQYF
TRBV14,TRBJ2-1,TRBD2,few,TGTGCCAGCAGCCGCTGGACTAGCGGGGGGGCCCATGAGCAGTTCTTC,CASSRWTSGGAHEQFF
TRBV29-1,TRBJ1-1,NA,many,TGCAGCGTTGAGTCCAGGACACCAGAAGCTTTCTTT,CSVESRTPEAFF
TRBV28,TRBJ2-2,NA,NA,TGTGCCAGCAGTTTCCCACTCATGAACACCGGGGAGCTGTTTTTT,CASSFPLMNTGELFF
TRBV9,TRBJ2-2,TRBD2,few,TGTGCCAGCAGCGTATCTAGCGGGGGGGCAAGCGGGGAGCTGTTTTTT,CASSVSSGGASGELFF
TRBV9,TRBJ2-7,TRBD2,few,TGTGCCAGCAGCGTCTCCACTGAAATGCGGGGGGTCTCCTACGAGCAGTACTTC,CASSVSTEMRGVSYEQYF
TRBV12-3/TRBV12-4,TRBJ2-1,NA,few,TGTGCCAGCAGAGAGGGACCAAACCCGGGGGATGAGCAGTTCTTC,CASREGPNPGDEQFF
TRBV9,TRBJ2-5,NA,NA,TGTGCCAGCAGCGTAACCCCTTTGATAGCCCAAGAGACCCAGTACTTC,CASSVTPLIAQETQYF
TRBV20-1,TRBJ1-6,NA,many,TGCAGTGCTAGTGATTCTGGGACAAGAAATTCACCCCTCCACTTT,CSASDSGTRNSPLHF
TRBV14,TRBJ2-1,NA,few,TGTGCCAGCAGCCCGCGACAGGGAGGTTCCTACAATGAGCAGTTCTTC,CASSPRQGGSYNEQFF
TRBV9,TRBJ2-1,NA,few,TGTGCCAGCAGCGTAGAAGGGCAGGGATCCTCCGTCAATGAGCAGTTCTTC,CASSVEGQGSSVNEQFF
TRBV4-3,TRBJ2-7,TRBD2,NA,TGCGCCAGCAGCCAAAGACTAGCGGCCTACGAGCAGTACTTC,CASSQRLAAYEQYF
TRBV7-9,TRBJ2-7,TRBD2,few,TGTGCCAGCAGCCCCCGACTAGCGGGAGGACTCTACGAGCAGTACTTC,CASSPRLAGGLYEQYF
TRBV5-6,TRBJ1-5,NA,NA,TGTGCCAGCAGCGGAAGGATTAGCAATCAGCCCCAGCATTTT,CASSGRISNQPQHF
TRBV7-8,TRBJ2-5,NA,many,TGTGCCAGCAGCTCCCCGACGGGCCTGTACCAAGAGACCCAGTACTTC,CASSSPTGLYQETQYF
TRBV12-3/TRBV12-4,TRBJ2-7,NA,many,TGTGCCAGCAGCCAAGCGGGTTTGGGGTCCGCCTACGAGCAGTACTTC,CASSQAGLGSAYEQYF
TRBV7-9,TRBJ1-1,NA,many,TGTGCCAGCAGCTTTGACGGGTACACTGAAGCTTTCTTT,CASSFDGYTEAFF
TRBV27,TRBJ2-3,TRBD2,NA,TGTGCCAGCGCGACCCAAGCGGGGGGGGAAGATACGCAGTATTTT,CASATQAGGEDTQYF
TRBV5-1,TRBJ2-5,NA,many,TGCGCCAGCAGCTTGGTCTCTACCATCGGGTACCAAGAGACCCAGTACTTC,CASSLVSTIGYQETQYF
TRBV6-5,TRBJ2-5,NA,NA,TGTGCCAGCAGTTACGATCCCGAGGTAGACAGTATACAAGAGACCCAGTACTTC,CASSYDPEVDSIQETQYF
TRBV5-1,TRBJ2-7,NA,NA,TGCGCCAGCAGCTTGGCAGGGCGCACCTACGAGCAGTACTTC,CASSLAGRTYEQYF
TRBV9,TRBJ2-1,NA,many,TGTGCCAGCAGCTCCGGCCGGGGAACCTACAATGAGCAGTTCTTC,CASSSGRGTYNEQFF
TRBV27,TRBJ2-7,TRBD2,few,TGTGCCAGTAACCGGGGGGGGTCCTACGAGCAGTACTTC,CASNRGGSYEQYF
TRBV27,TRBJ2-3,NA,many,TGTGCCAGCACCTTATGGGCTGGGGTCACAGATACGCAGTATTTT,CASTLWAGVTDTQYF
TRBV4-1,TRBJ2-4,NA,few,TGCGCCAGCAGCCAAGTCGGGGCGGCCGAGGACATTCAGTACTTC,CASSQVGAAEDIQYF
TRBV5-4,TRBJ2-3,TRBD2,few,TGTGCCAGCAGCAACAGGGACTCGGGAGGGCCGGTCACAGATACGCAGTATTTT,CASSNRDSGGPVTDTQYF
TRBV7-9,TRBJ2-7,NA,NA,TGTGCCAGCAGCTTATCTGATCACGAGCAGTACTTC,CASSLSDHEQYF